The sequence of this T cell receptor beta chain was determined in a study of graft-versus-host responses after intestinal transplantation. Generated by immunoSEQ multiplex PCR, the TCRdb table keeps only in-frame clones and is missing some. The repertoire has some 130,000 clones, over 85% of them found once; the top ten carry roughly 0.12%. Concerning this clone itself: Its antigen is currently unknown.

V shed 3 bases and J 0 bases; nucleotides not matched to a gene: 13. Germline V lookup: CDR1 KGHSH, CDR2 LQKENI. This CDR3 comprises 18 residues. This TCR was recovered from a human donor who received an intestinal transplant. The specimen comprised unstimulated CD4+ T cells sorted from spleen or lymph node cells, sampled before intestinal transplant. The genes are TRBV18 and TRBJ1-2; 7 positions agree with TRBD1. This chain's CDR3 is CASSPFAGGDRPNYGYTF. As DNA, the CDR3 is TGTGCCAGCTCACCCTTTGCAGGGGGTGATCGCCCTAACTATGGCTACACCTTC.